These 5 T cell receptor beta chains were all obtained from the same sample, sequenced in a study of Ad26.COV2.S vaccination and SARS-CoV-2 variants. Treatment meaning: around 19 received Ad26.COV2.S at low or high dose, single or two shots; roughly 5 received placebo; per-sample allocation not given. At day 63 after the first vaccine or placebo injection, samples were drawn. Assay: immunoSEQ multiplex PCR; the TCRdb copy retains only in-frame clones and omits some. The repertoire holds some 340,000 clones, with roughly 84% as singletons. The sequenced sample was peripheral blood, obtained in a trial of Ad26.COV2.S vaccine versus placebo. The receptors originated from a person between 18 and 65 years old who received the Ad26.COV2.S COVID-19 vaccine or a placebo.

CDR3 nucleotide sequence: TGTGCCAGCAGTTCCGTGAAGCAGGGGAACACCGGGGAGCTGTTTTTT. Amino acid sequence: CASSSVKQGNTGELFF. The V call is TRBV11-2, the J call TRBJ2-2; D possibly corresponds to TRBD1 (5 bases). Germline V gene lookup returns CDR1 SGHAT and CDR2 FQNNGV. This CDR3 contains 16 residues. Trimming took 6 bases from V and 1 from J, leaving 15 bases between them.

CDR3 DNA sequence: TGTGCCAGCAGTTATGGCCGGACACTTAGCTCCTACGAGCAGTACTTC. It codes for CASSYGRTLSSYEQYF. V is TRBV6-5 and J is TRBJ2-7; perhaps TRBD1 as D (5 bases). V was trimmed by 3 bases and J by 0 bases, leaving 15 bases between them. Germline V gives CDR1 MNHEY, CDR2 SVGAGI. The CDR3 has 16 residues.

The CDR3 DNA is TGTGCCAGCAATGCCGGGGGAGGGTCCGGGGAGCTGTTTTTT. Translation: CASNAGGGSGELFF. The V gene is TRBV6-5, the J gene TRBJ2-2, with TRBD2 matching over 7 bases. V shed 7 bases, J shed 6 bases, and the junction held 8 bases outside the gene matches. Per germline, CDR1 MNHEY and CDR2 SVGAGI. The CDR3 has 14 residues.

The CDR3 DNA sequence: TGCGCCAGCAGCCAGAACAGGGATGGCTACACCTTC. This translates into CASSQNRDGYTF. The V and J genes are TRBV4-3 and TRBJ1-2; possible D gene TRBD1, 6 bases. V was shortened by 3 bases and J by 6 bases, with 8 bases between the two germline ends. Germline assignment: CDR1 LGHNA and CDR2 YSLEER. CDR3 length equals 12 residues.

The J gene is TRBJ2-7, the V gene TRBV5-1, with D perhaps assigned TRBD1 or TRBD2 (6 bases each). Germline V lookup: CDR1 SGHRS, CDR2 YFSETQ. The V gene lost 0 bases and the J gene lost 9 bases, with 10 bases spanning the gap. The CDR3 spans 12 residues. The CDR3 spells CASSLGPGAQYF. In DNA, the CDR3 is TGCGCCAGCAGCTTGGGGCCGGGGGCGCAGTACTTC.